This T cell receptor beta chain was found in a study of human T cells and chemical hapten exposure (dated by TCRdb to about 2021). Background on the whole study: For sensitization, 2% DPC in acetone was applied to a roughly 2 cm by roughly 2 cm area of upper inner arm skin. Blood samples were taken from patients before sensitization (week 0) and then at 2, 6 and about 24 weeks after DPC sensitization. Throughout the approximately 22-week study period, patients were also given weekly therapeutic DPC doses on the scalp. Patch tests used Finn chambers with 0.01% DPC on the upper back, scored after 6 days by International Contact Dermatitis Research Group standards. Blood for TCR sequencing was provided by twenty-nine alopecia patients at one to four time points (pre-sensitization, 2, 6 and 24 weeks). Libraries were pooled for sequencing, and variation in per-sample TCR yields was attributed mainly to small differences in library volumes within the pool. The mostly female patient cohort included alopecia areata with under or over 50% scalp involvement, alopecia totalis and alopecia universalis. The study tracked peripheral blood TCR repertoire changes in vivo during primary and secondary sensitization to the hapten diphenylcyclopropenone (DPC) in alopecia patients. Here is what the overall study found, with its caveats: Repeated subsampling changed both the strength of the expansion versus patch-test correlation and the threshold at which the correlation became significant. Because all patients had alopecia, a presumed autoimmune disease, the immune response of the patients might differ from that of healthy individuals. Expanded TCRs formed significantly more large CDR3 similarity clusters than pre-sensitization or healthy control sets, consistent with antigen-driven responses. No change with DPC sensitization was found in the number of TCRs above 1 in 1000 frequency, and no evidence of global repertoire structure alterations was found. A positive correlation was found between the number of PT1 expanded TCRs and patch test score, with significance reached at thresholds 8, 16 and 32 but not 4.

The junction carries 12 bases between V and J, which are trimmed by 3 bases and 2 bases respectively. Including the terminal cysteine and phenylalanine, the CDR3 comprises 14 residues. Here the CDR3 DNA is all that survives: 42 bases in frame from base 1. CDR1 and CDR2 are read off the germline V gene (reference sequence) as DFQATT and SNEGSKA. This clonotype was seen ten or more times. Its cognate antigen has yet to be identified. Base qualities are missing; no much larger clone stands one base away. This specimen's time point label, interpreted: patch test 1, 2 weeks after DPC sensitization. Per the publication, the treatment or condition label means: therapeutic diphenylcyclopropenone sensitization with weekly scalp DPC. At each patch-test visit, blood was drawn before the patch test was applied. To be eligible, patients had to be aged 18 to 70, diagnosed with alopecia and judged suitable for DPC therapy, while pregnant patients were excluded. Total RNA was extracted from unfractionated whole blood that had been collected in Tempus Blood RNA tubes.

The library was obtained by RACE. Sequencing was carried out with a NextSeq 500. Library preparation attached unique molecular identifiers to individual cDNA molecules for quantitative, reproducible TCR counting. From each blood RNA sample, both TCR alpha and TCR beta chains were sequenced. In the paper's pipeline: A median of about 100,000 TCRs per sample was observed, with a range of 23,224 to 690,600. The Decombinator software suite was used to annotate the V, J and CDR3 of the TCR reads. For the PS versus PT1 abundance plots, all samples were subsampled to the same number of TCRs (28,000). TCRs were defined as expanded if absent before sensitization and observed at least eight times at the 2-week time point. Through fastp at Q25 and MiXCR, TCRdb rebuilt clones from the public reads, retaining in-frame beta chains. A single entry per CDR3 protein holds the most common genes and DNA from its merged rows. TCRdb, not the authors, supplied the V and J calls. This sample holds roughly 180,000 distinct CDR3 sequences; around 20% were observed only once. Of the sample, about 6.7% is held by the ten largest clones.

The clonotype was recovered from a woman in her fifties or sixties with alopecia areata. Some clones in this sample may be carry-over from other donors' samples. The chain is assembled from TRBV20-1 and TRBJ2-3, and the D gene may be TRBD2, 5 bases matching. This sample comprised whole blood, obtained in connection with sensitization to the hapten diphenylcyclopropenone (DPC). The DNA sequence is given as TGCAGTGCTAGCCGGACTCGCATCACAGATACGCAGTATTTT. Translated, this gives CSASRTRITDTQYF.